The T cell receptor beta chain under discussion was sequenced for a study of beta chain features in type 1 diabetes. The entirety of the isolated RNA underwent reverse transcription, so expressed TCRB transcripts were sequenced. This table comes from immunoSEQ multiplex PCR, and its TCRdb copy is limited to in-frame clones, with some not included. Of about 300,000 clones listed, about 8.5% are singletons. This clone has only a few counts. Trimming took 4 bases from V and 2 from J; bases not matched to a gene: 7. CDR3 size: 15 residues. Germline values: CDR1 SGHDT, CDR2 YYEEEE. This sequence was found in a woman between 18 and 29 years old in good health. The sequencing input was central memory CD4+ T cells from blood. The chain links TRBV5-6 to TRBJ2-3; 7 bases align to TRBD1. This CDR3 is CASSPLTGTTDTQYF. The CDR3 DNA follows: TGTGCCAGCAGCCCACTGACAGGGACCACAGATACGCAGTATTTT.